A selection of T cell receptor beta chains follows, all from one sample in a study of cytomegalovirus exposure and HLA in healthy donors. This table comes from immunoSEQ multiplex PCR, and its TCRdb copy is limited to in-frame clones, with some not included. The sample lists over 150,000 clones, around 70% occurring once. The sample consisted of PBMCs. All receptors come from a male donor in good health and CMV-seronegative. Each CDR3 is given with its conserved first and last residue. Each record gives: D gene, clone size, J gene, V gene, CDR3 protein, CDR3 DNA. The D gene is left open where the match is weak. Some rows mark clone size as missing; the rest say once, few, many or name a class of expanded clone.

d_gene: -
abundance: few
j_gene: TRBJ1-2
v_gene: TRBV5-6
CDR3aa: CASSLGSGYSYGYTF
CDR3nt: TGTGCCAGCAGCTTGGGATCAGGCTACAGCTATGGCTACACCTTC

d_gene: -
abundance: few
j_gene: TRBJ2-2
v_gene: TRBV7-3
CDR3aa: CASSFVLGTTGELFF
CDR3nt: TGTGCCAGCAGCTTCGTCCTCGGGACTACCGGGGAGCTGTTTTTT

d_gene: TRBD2
abundance: -
j_gene: TRBJ2-2
v_gene: TRBV10-1
CDR3aa: CASSAAGSAGEMNTGELFF
CDR3nt: TGCGCCAGCAGTGCCGCGGGGTCCGCGGGGGAAATGAACACCGGGGAGCTGTTTTTT

d_gene: -
abundance: -
j_gene: TRBJ2-1
v_gene: TRBV7-3
CDR3aa: CASAPGTFDEQFF
CDR3nt: TGTGCCAGCGCTCCCGGGACATTCGATGAGCAGTTCTTC

d_gene: TRBD1
abundance: -
j_gene: TRBJ2-7
v_gene: TRBV19
CDR3aa: CASRDRGYEQYF
CDR3nt: TGTGCCAGCAGGGACAGGGGATACGAGCAGTACTTC

d_gene: TRBD1
abundance: -
j_gene: TRBJ2-1
v_gene: TRBV15
CDR3aa: CATSRPPGQGVSNEQFF
CDR3nt: TGTGCCACCAGCAGACCGCCGGGACAGGGGGTGTCTAATGAGCAGTTCTTC

d_gene: -
abundance: -
j_gene: TRBJ1-5
v_gene: TRBV2
CDR3aa: CASSEGHNQPQHF
CDR3nt: TGTGCCAGCAGTGAAGGTCACAATCAGCCCCAGCATTTT

d_gene: -
abundance: once
j_gene: TRBJ1-6
v_gene: TRBV9
CDR3aa: CASSVGDNSPLHF
CDR3nt: TGTGCCAGCAGCGTAGGCGATAATTCACCCCTCCACTTT

d_gene: -
abundance: -
j_gene: TRBJ2-7
v_gene: TRBV28
CDR3aa: CASSFDRARTYEQYF
CDR3nt: TGTGCCAGCAGTTTTGATCGAGCGCGGACCTACGAGCAGTACTTC

d_gene: -
abundance: -
j_gene: TRBJ2-5
v_gene: TRBV30
CDR3aa: CAWAGLSGETQYF
CDR3nt: TGTGCCTGGGCTGGCCTATCAGGAGAGACCCAGTACTTC

d_gene: TRBD2
abundance: -
j_gene: TRBJ2-1
v_gene: TRBV19
CDR3aa: CASSINGLAGGEQFF
CDR3nt: TGTGCCAGTAGTATAAATGGTCTAGCGGGGGGGGAGCAGTTCTTC

d_gene: TRBD1
abundance: few
j_gene: TRBJ1-2
v_gene: TRBV30
CDR3aa: CAWRGQQTANYGYTF
CDR3nt: TGTGCCTGGAGGGGACAGCAGACGGCTAACTATGGCTACACCTTC

d_gene: -
abundance: -
j_gene: TRBJ2-3
v_gene: TRBV19
CDR3aa: CASSPDTDTQYF
CDR3nt: TGTGCCAGTAGTCCAGACACAGATACGCAGTATTTT

d_gene: -
abundance: -
j_gene: TRBJ1-5
v_gene: TRBV4-2
CDR3aa: CASSQDSGDQPQHF
CDR3nt: TGTGCCAGCAGCCAAGATTCCGGGGATCAGCCCCAGCATTTT

d_gene: TRBD1
abundance: -
j_gene: TRBJ2-7
v_gene: TRBV6-6
CDR3aa: CASSGQGYEQYF
CDR3nt: TGTGCCAGCAGTGGACAGGGGTACGAGCAGTACTTC

d_gene: -
abundance: few
j_gene: TRBJ1-2
v_gene: TRBV10-3
CDR3aa: CAISRDYGYTF
CDR3nt: TGTGCCATCAGCCGAGACTATGGCTACACCTTC

d_gene: -
abundance: -
j_gene: TRBJ1-6
v_gene: TRBV25-1
CDR3aa: CASSVLHQDSPLHF
CDR3nt: TGTGCCAGCAGTGTATTACACCAAGATTCACCCCTCCACTTT

d_gene: TRBD1
abundance: few
j_gene: TRBJ1-5
v_gene: TRBV5-1
CDR3aa: CASSLTGDQPQHF
CDR3nt: TGCGCCAGCAGCTTGACAGGGGACCAGCCCCAGCATTTT

d_gene: -
abundance: -
j_gene: TRBJ2-1
v_gene: TRBV5-4
CDR3aa: CASGGLEIEQFF
CDR3nt: TGTGCCAGCGGGGGGTTGGAGATTGAGCAGTTCTTC

d_gene: -
abundance: few
j_gene: TRBJ1-2
v_gene: TRBV29-1
CDR3aa: CSVYTTWAGFNGYTF
CDR3nt: TGCAGCGTCTATACCACGTGGGCAGGCTTCAATGGCTACACCTTC

d_gene: TRBD1
abundance: few
j_gene: TRBJ1-5
v_gene: TRBV6-5
CDR3aa: CASSSPSQGASQPQHF
CDR3nt: TGTGCCAGCAGTTCGCCCTCACAGGGGGCGAGTCAGCCCCAGCATTTT

d_gene: -
abundance: -
j_gene: TRBJ1-6
v_gene: TRBV19
CDR3aa: CASSTMSSYNSPLHF
CDR3nt: TGTGCCAGTAGTACTATGAGCTCCTATAATTCACCCCTCCACTTT

d_gene: -
abundance: -
j_gene: TRBJ1-1
v_gene: TRBV28
CDR3aa: CASRGRTEAFF
CDR3nt: TGTGCCAGCAGGGGCAGAACTGAAGCTTTCTTT

d_gene: -
abundance: -
j_gene: TRBJ1-5
v_gene: TRBV19
CDR3aa: CASSPTAPYSNQPQHF
CDR3nt: TGTGCCAGTAGCCCGACAGCGCCGTATAGCAATCAGCCCCAGCATTTT

d_gene: -
abundance: few
j_gene: TRBJ2-3
v_gene: TRBV30
CDR3aa: CAWIQGYTQYF
CDR3nt: TGTGCCTGGATCCAGGGGTATACGCAGTATTTT

d_gene: -
abundance: once
j_gene: TRBJ1-5
v_gene: TRBV6-6
CDR3aa: CASSSDRRYSNQPQHF
CDR3nt: TGTGCCAGCAGTTCCGACAGGAGATATAGCAATCAGCCCCAGCATTTT

d_gene: TRBD2
abundance: -
j_gene: TRBJ2-5
v_gene: TRBV7-2
CDR3aa: CASSPGSGGETQYF
CDR3nt: TGTGCCAGCAGCCCCGGCAGCGGGGGGGAGACCCAGTACTTC

d_gene: TRBD1
abundance: -
j_gene: TRBJ2-7
v_gene: TRBV6-1
CDR3aa: CASSARGTGDYEQYF
CDR3nt: TGTGCCAGCAGTGCTCGAGGGACAGGGGACTACGAGCAGTACTTC

d_gene: TRBD2
abundance: -
j_gene: TRBJ2-3
v_gene: TRBV18
CDR3aa: CASSPPGRDTQYF
CDR3nt: TGTGCCAGCTCACCACCCGGGAGGGATACGCAGTATTTT